The present T cell receptor (beta chain) was sequenced within a study of blood T cell repertoires in COVID-19. On the study more broadly: COVID-19 samples, acute and convalescent, were from the United States, Italy and Spain.

Per the authors' pipeline: Amplification of reference gene primers was used by the study to estimate nucleated cell counts. Only in-frame clones appear in the TCRdb table, and some are missing; sequencing was by immunoSEQ multiplex PCR. V and J calls and clone size are copied from that table; D and trimming were computed from the DNA. The repertoire holds some 400,000 clones, with roughly 86% as singletons. Germline V lookup: CDR1 MDHEN, CDR2 SYDVKM. V lost 10 bases and J lost 1; bases outside the gene matches: 3. This CDR3 has 13 residues. Patients from Seattle were sampled longitudinally, starting during active infection.

Specimen: peripheral blood. The chain couples TRBV28 to TRBJ2-2, with TRBD1 matching over 7 bases. The receptor's source is a woman in her twenties or thirties with COVID-19, enrolled during active disease. CDR3 nucleotide sequence: TGTGCCATCCGACAGGGGAACACCGGGGAGCTGTTTTTT. Its protein product is CAIRQGNTGELFF.